Reported below is one TCR beta chain. Its antigen remains undetermined. Base quality data are lacking; no much larger clone is found one base away. This specimen comes from a study of T cells after yellow fever vaccination (dated by TCRdb to about 2019). Turning to the overall study: The SMART-Seq v4 Ultra Low Input RNA kit was used to prepare libraries from fractions with low cell numbers. The cohort comprised two healthy male donors, one aged 18 to 29 and one aged 30 to 40 years. Blood was drawn at multiple timepoints before and after primary and secondary immunization, with bulk PBMC replicates and cell subsets isolated. To follow T-cell clones before and after primary and booster YFV17D yellow fever vaccination, bulk TCR alpha and beta repertoires were sequenced over time.

This sample's treatment or condition label indicates: live attenuated yellow fever vaccine strain. At each blood-draw timepoint, two biological replicates of bulk PBMCs were collected. PBMCs were isolated from peripheral blood using a standard Ficoll-Paque protocol. TriZol was used to extract RNA from bulk PBMCs, CD4 and CD8 fractions, and dextramer-positive and dextramer-negative fractions. What the work shows at the level of the full study, not this receptor alone: The study included only two donors, which limits how far the findings can be generalized. A small share of clonotypes occurred in both CD4 and CD8 compartments, likely arising from convergent recombination. After the booster, most clones that had expanded after primary vaccination were detected again (around 97% of CD4 and roughly 86% of CD8), suggesting broad maintenance of memory. The secondary T-cell response was weaker than the primary response but faster, peaking on day 5 instead of day 15. Computational filtering was needed because FACS-sorted repertoires could contain abundant contaminating clonotypes from the bulk population.

CDR1 and CDR2 (SGHTA, FQGNSA) derive from the germline V gene. V lost 5 bases and J lost 5 bases; the stretch between them is 12 bases long. The CDR3, from cysteine to phenylalanine, totals 13 residues. Of all the DNA, just the CDR3 is kept, 39 bases in frame from base 1. TCR cDNA was synthesized by 5'RACE template switching, which introduced a universal primer site and unique molecular identifiers. Priming of cDNA synthesis was performed from both the TCR alpha and TCR beta constant segments. Two PCR steps were used to amplify libraries, with sample barcodes and sequencing adapters being added in the second step. Sequencing of libraries was performed on Illumina HiSeq 2500 (2x100 bp) or NovaSeq (2x150 bp). Per the original workflow: MIGEC was used to demultiplex reads and collapse the reads into UMI consensus sequences, and MiXCR was used for V(D)J alignment. Clonotypes responding to the vaccine were identified with edgeR on replicate PBMC samples, with the criteria of FDR below 0.01 and a log2 fold change above 5 up to day 15. Each bulk clonotype received a CD4 or CD8 identity based on whether the sequenced CD4 or CD8 repertoire contained that clonotype at higher abundance. The public reads were reanalyzed by TCRdb: fastp trimming at Q25, MiXCR alignment, in-frame beta chains only. Here each entry gathers all rows of one CDR3 protein and keeps the most common genes and DNA. These V and J calls are TCRdb output, not the study's own analysis. The sample table records hundreds of thousands of distinct CDR3 sequences; 17% of these occur just once. Of the sample, roughly 17% is held by the ten largest clones.

Source: PBMCs, taken 5 days after the first yellow fever vaccination. The clonotype was recovered from a man between 18 and 29 years old who received the YFV17D yellow fever vaccine. The sequence joins TRBV7-2 to TRBJ1-1; a confident D gene designation cannot be given. The CDR3 in this case is CASSTRRGTEAFF. Here is the DNA: TGTGCCAGCAGCACCCGGAGAGGGACTGAAGCTTTCTTT.